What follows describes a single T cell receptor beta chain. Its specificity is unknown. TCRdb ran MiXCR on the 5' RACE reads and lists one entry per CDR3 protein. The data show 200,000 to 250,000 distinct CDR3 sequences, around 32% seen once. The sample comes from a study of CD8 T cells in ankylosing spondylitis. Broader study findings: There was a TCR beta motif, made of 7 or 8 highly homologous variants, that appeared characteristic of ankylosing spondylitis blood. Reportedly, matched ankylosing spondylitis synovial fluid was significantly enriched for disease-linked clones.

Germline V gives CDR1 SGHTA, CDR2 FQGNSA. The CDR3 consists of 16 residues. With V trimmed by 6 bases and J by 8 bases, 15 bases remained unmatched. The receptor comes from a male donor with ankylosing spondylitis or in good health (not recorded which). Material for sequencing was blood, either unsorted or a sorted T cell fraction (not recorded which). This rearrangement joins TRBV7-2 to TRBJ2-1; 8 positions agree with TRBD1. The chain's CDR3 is CASSDRGTGLRYEQFF. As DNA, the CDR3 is TGTGCCAGCAGTGACCGGGGGACAGGTCTCCGCTATGAGCAGTTCTTC.